These 2 T cell receptor beta chains originate from one sample sequenced in a study of blood T cell repertoires in COVID-19 (TCRdb year 2020). Preparation of the library involved the immunoSEQ multiplex PCR assay. Here the immuneACCESS table is served through TCRdb, limited to in-frame sequences with V and J called. Missing clones are a known gap in these copies; in checked studies unresolved V genes cover under half, and the rest lacks a known reason. The sample contains approximately 230,000 clones, around 90% of them found a single time. In total, the top ten clones hold approximately 3.3% of the sample. Sequencing was carried out using peripheral blood. These receptors all stem from a man younger than 35 with active or convalescent COVID-19.

The rearrangement links TRBV6-2 or TRBV6-3 to TRBJ1-2, with no clear D. This CDR3 spans 14 amino acids. Germline V gives CDR1 MNHEY, CDR2 SVGEGT. Deletions cut 0 bases from V and 2 bases from J, with 7 bases between. CDR3 protein: CASSYSGGNYGYTF. CDR3 in DNA: TGTGCCAGCAGTTACTCCGGCGGAAACTATGGCTACACCTTC.

The rearrangement links TRBV28 to TRBJ2-5; D possibly corresponds to TRBD1 (5 bases). Germline CDR1 MDHEN, CDR2 SYDVKM. With 2 bases removed from V and 1 base from J, the gap between germline ends came to 8 bases. The CDR3 sequence is 14 residues long. CDR3 sequence reads: CASSLRQRQETQYF. CDR3 coding DNA: TGTGCCAGCAGTTTAAGACAGCGCCAAGAGACCCAGTACTTC.